These T cell receptor beta chains were read from a single sample in a study of cytomegalovirus exposure and HLA in healthy donors. The repertoire was sequenced with immunoSEQ multiplex PCR; TCRdb's copy has only in-frame clones and lacks some. The profile covers 85,000 to 100,000 clones, with 70% to 80% appearing a single time and approximately 16% taken by the ten largest. Sequenced input: PBMCs. The receptors originated from a man between 60 and 70 years old in good health and CMV-seropositive. Both conserved end residues are part of each CDR3. D genes are given only for firm matches. A clone size is listed for some rows: how often the clone was seen (once, few, many), or a class if it is expanded.

CASSLKGEQYF TGTGCCAGCAGCTTAAAGGGGGAGCAGTACTTC few TRBJ2-7 - TRBV7-2
CASSPRQVSMEQYF TGTGCCAGCTCACCTCGACAGGTTTCCATGGAGCAGTACTTC - TRBJ2-7 - TRBV18
CASSVGASYNEQFF TGTGCCAGCAGCGTAGGAGCCTCCTACAATGAGCAGTTCTTC - TRBJ2-1 - TRBV9
CASSRQTGETQYF TGTGCCAGTAGTAGACAAACTGGGGAGACCCAGTACTTC - TRBJ2-5 - TRBV19
CASSQRLGETQYF TGCGCCAGCAGCCAACGACTAGGGGAGACCCAGTACTTC - TRBJ2-5 - TRBV4-3
CASSFGQGYEQYF TGTGCCAGCAGTTTCGGACAGGGCTACGAGCAGTACTTC - TRBJ2-7 TRBD1 TRBV2
CASSLGGRQSYEQYF TGTGCCAGCAGCTTAGGTGGCAGGCAATCCTACGAGCAGTACTTC few TRBJ2-7 - TRBV7-2
CASSRPTPGTGELFF TGCGCCAGCAGTCGACCGACCCCGGGAACCGGGGAGCTGTTTTTT - TRBJ2-2 - TRBV23-1
CASSRGSTDTQYF TGTGCCAGCAGCCGCGGCTCAACAGATACGCAGTATTTT once TRBJ2-3 - TRBV7-6
CASSSGLAVLKTQYF TGTGCCAGCAGTTCGGGACTAGCGGTCCTTAAGACCCAGTACTTC - TRBJ2-5 TRBD2 TRBV7-6
CASSLAPGSPNEKLFF TGTGCCAGCAGCTTAGCGCCAGGTTCACCTAATGAAAAACTGTTTTTT - TRBJ1-4 - TRBV7-9
CASSPHRGAATDTQYF TGTGCCAGCAGCCCCCATCGTGGGGCAGCGACGGATACGCAGTATTTT - TRBJ2-3 - TRBV11-3
CASSQGVQQGGRGYGYTF TGTGCCAGCAGCCAAGGAGTACAACAGGGGGGGAGAGGCTATGGCTACACCTTC - TRBJ1-2 TRBD1 TRBV4-2
CASSLASGAYNSPLHF TGTGCCAGCAGCTTAGCGTCCGGGGCCTATAATTCACCCCTCCACTTT - TRBJ1-6 - TRBV7-9
CASSQSIAGGPGTGELFF TGCGCCAGCAGCCAATCAATAGCGGGGGGGCCGGGGACCGGGGAGCTGTTTTTT - TRBJ2-2 TRBD2 TRBV4-3
CAWSVGPLKAEAFF TGTGCCTGGAGTGTGGGGCCGTTGAAGGCTGAAGCTTTCTTT - TRBJ1-1 - TRBV30
CASSLGPKEAQYF TGTGCCAGCAGCTTAGGGCCGAAAGAGGCCCAGTACTTC - TRBJ2-5 - TRBV7-6
CSVEGGGATDTQYF TGCAGCGTTGAAGGTGGGGGGGCGACAGATACGCAGTATTTT - TRBJ2-3 - TRBV29-1
CSVTGEETQYF TGCAGTGTCACGGGGGAAGAGACCCAGTACTTC once TRBJ2-5 - TRBV20-1
CASSLEGLFTAEQFF TGTGCCAGCAGCCTCGAGGGACTCTTTACTGCTGAGCAGTTCTTC - TRBJ2-1 - TRBV5-5
CASSLTGQGGKETQYF TGTGCCAGCAGCTTAACCGGACAGGGGGGAAAAGAGACCCAGTACTTC - TRBJ2-5 TRBD1 TRBV7-9
CATITKADTQYF TGTGCCACGATTACTAAGGCAGATACGCAGTATTTT - TRBJ2-3 - TRBV7-9
CASRENGAPNTGELFF TGTGCCAGCAGAGAAAACGGTGCTCCGAACACCGGGGAGCTGTTTTTT - TRBJ2-2 - TRBV9
CASKTQNTGELFF TGTGCCAGCAAAACACAGAACACCGGGGAGCTGTTTTTT - TRBJ2-2 - TRBV28
CASSIVRDRGSNYGYTF TGTGCCAGTAGTATAGTCCGGGACAGGGGCTCTAACTATGGCTACACCTTC - TRBJ1-2 TRBD1 TRBV19
CASSPSQGYEQYF TGTGCCAGCAGCCCATCCCAGGGGTACGAGCAGTACTTC few TRBJ2-7 - TRBV7-6
CASSSGTGERETQYF TGTGCCAGCAGCTCCGGGACAGGGGAACGAGAGACCCAGTACTTC - TRBJ2-5 TRBD1 TRBV11-1
CASSLVRLAGGTDTQYF TGTGCCAGCAGCTTAGTGCGCCTAGCGGGGGGCACAGATACGCAGTATTTT - TRBJ2-3 TRBD2 TRBV7-2
CASTPTGGISTEAFF TGTGCCAGCACCCCGACGGGGGGGATTAGCACTGAAGCTTTCTTT few TRBJ1-1 - TRBV6-5
CASSKRGPSDTQYF TGTGCCAGTAGTAAAAGGGGGCCGTCGGATACGCAGTATTTT - TRBJ2-3 TRBD1 TRBV19
CASSLVAGTTYEQYF TGTGCCAGCAGCTTAGTAGCCGGGACTACCTACGAGCAGTACTTC once TRBJ2-7 TRBD2 TRBV11-2
CASSIDHGGLYNEQFF TGTGCCAGTAGTATAGATCACGGGGGGCTCTACAATGAGCAGTTCTTC - TRBJ2-1 - TRBV19
CASSTRDRGFHEQYF TGTGCCAGCAGCACCCGGGACAGGGGTTTTCACGAGCAGTACTTC - TRBJ2-7 TRBD1 TRBV27
CASSGQVNSPLHF TGTGCCAGCAGCGGACAGGTTAATTCACCCCTCCACTTT - TRBJ1-6 TRBD1 TRBV5-8
CASSPSWGPDTQYF TGTGCCAGCAGCCCCAGTTGGGGCCCAGATACGCAGTATTTT - TRBJ2-3 - TRBV27
CASSVGRRVDEQFF TGTGCCAGCAGTGTAGGCCGGAGGGTGGATGAGCAGTTCTTC - TRBJ2-1 - TRBV2
CASRPGQGGQPQHF TGTGCCAGCCGTCCGGGACAGGGCGGTCAGCCCCAGCATTTT once TRBJ1-5 TRBD1 TRBV6-5
CASRRIVSNTEAFF TGTGCCAGCAGGAGGATAGTTTCGAACACTGAAGCTTTCTTT - TRBJ1-1 - TRBV5-4
CASSRPGQGTDTQYF TGCGCCAGCAGTCGTCCGGGACAGGGAACAGATACGCAGTATTTT - TRBJ2-3 TRBD1 TRBV5-1
CASSYPRTGGVGSGELFF TGTGCCAGCAGCTACCCGAGGACAGGGGGCGTGGGGTCCGGGGAGCTGTTTTTT - TRBJ2-2 TRBD1 TRBV11-1
CASSEQGTPANNEQFF TGTGCCAGCAGTGAACAGGGGACGCCTGCTAACAATGAGCAGTTCTTC - TRBJ2-1 - TRBV2
CASSFSGGFEQYF TGTGCCAGCAGCTTTAGCGGGGGGTTCGAGCAGTACTTC few TRBJ2-7 TRBD2 TRBV7-3
CASSKSSGNTIYF TGTGCCAGTAGTAAGAGCTCTGGAAACACCATATATTTT - TRBJ1-3 - TRBV19
CASSSGHHTEAFF TGTGCCAGCAGCTCGGGACACCACACTGAAGCTTTCTTT - TRBJ1-1 - TRBV7-2
CASSTSGRGEEQYF TGTGCCAGTAGTACTTCCGGACGGGGGGAAGAGCAGTACTTC - TRBJ2-7 TRBD2 TRBV19
CASSQGGTGDYNSPLHF TGTGCCAGCAGCCAAGGAGGGACAGGCGATTATAATTCACCCCTCCACTTT - TRBJ1-6 TRBD1 TRBV4-2
CASSLGGNSNQPQHF TGTGCCAGCAGCTTAGGCGGAAATAGCAATCAGCCCCAGCATTTT - TRBJ1-5 - TRBV11-2
CASSPRLAGGTGELFF TGTGCCAGCAGTCCGCGACTAGCGGGGGGGACCGGGGAGCTGTTTTTT - TRBJ2-2 TRBD2 TRBV27
CASSESMRPGEGYNEQFF TGCGCCAGCAGTGAGTCGATGCGCCCAGGGGAGGGGTACAATGAGCAGTTCTTC - TRBJ2-1 - TRBV10-2
CASSFSPTGKSYEQYF TGTGCCAGCAGCTTTAGTCCGACAGGGAAATCCTACGAGCAGTACTTC - TRBJ2-7 TRBD1 TRBV5-5
CASSTGLAETQYF TGTGCCAGCAGCACGGGACTTGCTGAGACCCAGTACTTC - TRBJ2-5 - TRBV5-4
CASSLANHF TGTGCCAGCAGCCTAGCAAATCACTTT few TRBJ1-6 - TRBV6-1
CASSVYSGTNEKLFF TGTGCCAGCAGCGTATACAGTGGAACTAATGAAAAACTGTTTTTT - TRBJ1-4 - TRBV9
CASSLAGQGYEQYF TGCGCCAGCAGCTTGGCCGGACAGGGCTACGAGCAGTACTTC - TRBJ2-7 TRBD1 TRBV5-1
CAVSASGGRDTQYF TGTGCCGTCAGTGCTAGCGGGGGGCGGGATACGCAGTATTTT - TRBJ2-3 TRBD2 TRBV10-3
CASSPSGGATYNEQFF TGTGCCAGCAGTCCGAGTGGGGGGGCGACCTACAATGAGCAGTTCTTC - TRBJ2-1 - TRBV27